A selection of T cell receptor beta chains follows, all from one sample in a study of blood T cell repertoires in COVID-19. The repertoire was sequenced with immunoSEQ multiplex PCR; TCRdb's copy has only in-frame clones and lacks some. The sample holds a few hundred thousand clones; about 86% are singletons and the top ten take 10%. Input material: PBMCs or T cells enriched from blood (not recorded which). The source of these receptors is a woman in her forties or fifties who had recovered from COVID-19. The CDR3 runs from the conserved cysteine through the conserved F or W. A D gene is named only where the DNA matches it firmly. Clone size is given for some rows only: seen once, a few or many times, or a class if the clone is expanded.

d_call: NA
j_call: TRBJ2-3
clone_size: once
v_call: TRBV3-1/TRBV3-2
cdr3_nt: TGTGCCAGCAGCCAGACAGATACAGATACGCAGTATTTT
cdr3_aa: CASSQTDTDTQYF

d_call: TRBD1
j_call: TRBJ1-2
clone_size: NA
v_call: TRBV11-2
cdr3_nt: TGTGCCAGCAGCTTAGCCCGGGACAGGGATTATGGCTACACCTTC
cdr3_aa: CASSLARDRDYGYTF

d_call: TRBD1
j_call: TRBJ1-1
clone_size: NA
v_call: TRBV3-1/TRBV3-2
cdr3_nt: TGTGCCAGCGAGGAGACAGGGACGAACACTGAAGCTTTCTTT
cdr3_aa: CASEETGTNTEAFF

d_call: TRBD1
j_call: TRBJ1-2
clone_size: NA
v_call: TRBV5-1
cdr3_nt: TGCGCCAGCAGCTCCCGAGATGACAGGGGGAATGGCTACACCTTC
cdr3_aa: CASSSRDDRGNGYTF

d_call: TRBD2
j_call: TRBJ2-7
clone_size: NA
v_call: TRBV2
cdr3_nt: TGTGCCAGCATGGAAACTAGCGCCGCCTCCTACGAGCAGTACTTC
cdr3_aa: CASMETSAASYEQYF

d_call: TRBD1
j_call: TRBJ1-6
clone_size: few
v_call: TRBV3-1/TRBV3-2
cdr3_nt: TGTGCCAGCAGCTCCCGGACAGGGGGTTTGGTATCACCCCTCCACTTT
cdr3_aa: CASSSRTGGLVSPLHF

d_call: TRBD2
j_call: TRBJ2-1
clone_size: NA
v_call: TRBV24-1
cdr3_nt: TGTGCCACCAGTGGCCGCACTAGCGGGGGCTCCTACAATGAGCAGTTCTTC
cdr3_aa: CATSGRTSGGSYNEQFF

d_call: NA
j_call: TRBJ1-1
clone_size: NA
v_call: TRBV19
cdr3_nt: TGTGCCAGCTGCCCGCTCAGGGGTCCGAACACTGAAGCTTTCTTT
cdr3_aa: CASCPLRGPNTEAFF

d_call: NA
j_call: TRBJ1-2
clone_size: NA
v_call: TRBV6-5
cdr3_nt: TGTGCCAGCAGGTCTGGGGGGGGGAGCTATGGCTACACCTTC
cdr3_aa: CASRSGGGSYGYTF

d_call: NA
j_call: TRBJ1-5
clone_size: NA
v_call: TRBV4-1
cdr3_nt: TGCGCCAGCAGCCAAGAGGGCCACACAGGCCGGCCCCAGCATTTT
cdr3_aa: CASSQEGHTGRPQHF

d_call: NA
j_call: TRBJ1-5
clone_size: NA
v_call: TRBV10-3
cdr3_nt: TGTGCCATCAGTGAGATGGTCACAGGCAATCAGCCCCAGCATTTT
cdr3_aa: CAISEMVTGNQPQHF

d_call: TRBD1
j_call: TRBJ1-1
clone_size: NA
v_call: TRBV7-9
cdr3_nt: TGTGCCAGCAGAGGACAGGGGTTAACTGAAGCTTTCTTT
cdr3_aa: CASRGQGLTEAFF

d_call: NA
j_call: TRBJ1-6
clone_size: NA
v_call: TRBV27
cdr3_nt: TGTGCCAGCAGTTTATCGGGGCAGGGTGGTTCACCCCTCCACTTT
cdr3_aa: CASSLSGQGGSPLHF

d_call: TRBD1
j_call: TRBJ1-3
clone_size: NA
v_call: TRBV3-1/TRBV3-2
cdr3_nt: TGTGCCAGCAGCACAGGGGGGGCTGGAAACACCATATATTTT
cdr3_aa: CASSTGGAGNTIYF

d_call: NA
j_call: TRBJ2-5
clone_size: NA
v_call: TRBV4-1
cdr3_nt: TGCGCCAGCAGCCAAGACGAGGTGACCCAGTACTTC
cdr3_aa: CASSQDEVTQYF

d_call: NA
j_call: TRBJ2-7
clone_size: NA
v_call: TRBV11-2
cdr3_nt: TGTGCCAGCAGCTTAGGTAACTACGAGCAGTACTTC
cdr3_aa: CASSLGNYEQYF

d_call: NA
j_call: TRBJ1-2
clone_size: NA
v_call: TRBV4-2
cdr3_nt: TGTGCCAGCAGCCAAGCATACTTCACAGCTAACTATGGCTACACCTTC
cdr3_aa: CASSQAYFTANYGYTF

d_call: NA
j_call: TRBJ2-5
clone_size: NA
v_call: TRBV7-9
cdr3_nt: TGTGCCAGCAGCTTACCTAATGAAGAGACCCAGTACTTC
cdr3_aa: CASSLPNEETQYF

d_call: TRBD1
j_call: TRBJ1-1
clone_size: NA
v_call: TRBV19
cdr3_nt: TGTGCCAGTAGTATCGGGACAGCCCGTTACACTGAAGAAGCTTTCTTT
cdr3_aa: CASSIGTARYTEEAFF

d_call: TRBD1
j_call: TRBJ1-4
clone_size: NA
v_call: TRBV23-1
cdr3_nt: TGCGCCAGCAGTCAATCGGAGGGGGCCGGGGTAATTAATGAAAAACTGTTTTTT
cdr3_aa: CASSQSEGAGVINEKLFF

d_call: TRBD1
j_call: TRBJ1-1
clone_size: NA
v_call: TRBV27
cdr3_nt: TGTGCCAGCAGCAAACAGGGGCAGGATCGTTTAGCTTTCTTT
cdr3_aa: CASSKQGQDRLAFF

d_call: NA
j_call: TRBJ2-1
clone_size: NA
v_call: TRBV7-2
cdr3_nt: TGTGCCAGCAGCTTAATGAGCAATGAGCAGTTCTTC
cdr3_aa: CASSLMSNEQFF

d_call: NA
j_call: TRBJ1-1
clone_size: NA
v_call: TRBV12-5
cdr3_nt: TGTGCTACAGTAAATACCGGGACATTGAACACTGAAGCTTTCTTT
cdr3_aa: CATVNTGTLNTEAFF

d_call: TRBD1
j_call: TRBJ1-2
clone_size: few
v_call: TRBV6-5
cdr3_nt: TGTGCCAGCAGTCCCCGCGGACAGGCCGGCGGCTACACCTTC
cdr3_aa: CASSPRGQAGGYTF

d_call: NA
j_call: TRBJ1-4
clone_size: NA
v_call: TRBV6-1
cdr3_nt: TGTGCCAGCAGTGAACCTTCGGGGACTAATGAAAAACTGTTTTTT
cdr3_aa: CASSEPSGTNEKLFF

d_call: TRBD1
j_call: TRBJ1-2
clone_size: NA
v_call: TRBV5-1
cdr3_nt: TGCGCCAGCAGCTTAACCCTGACAGGGGGCTATGGCTACACCTTC
cdr3_aa: CASSLTLTGGYGYTF

d_call: NA
j_call: TRBJ1-1
clone_size: NA
v_call: TRBV2
cdr3_nt: TGTGCCAGCAGTGAAGCTATAATCACTGAAGCTTTCTTT
cdr3_aa: CASSEAIITEAFF

d_call: NA
j_call: TRBJ2-1
clone_size: once
v_call: TRBV6-5
cdr3_nt: TGTGCCAGCGGGGGGGGCGTTAAGAATGAGCAGTTCTTC
cdr3_aa: CASGGGVKNEQFF

d_call: TRBD1
j_call: TRBJ2-7
clone_size: NA
v_call: TRBV9
cdr3_nt: TGTGCCAGCAGCGCACAGGGGGCGGGTTACGAGCAGTACTTC
cdr3_aa: CASSAQGAGYEQYF

d_call: NA
j_call: TRBJ1-5
clone_size: NA
v_call: TRBV27
cdr3_nt: TGTGCCAGCAGTTTACGGGGCAATCAGCCCCAGCATTTT
cdr3_aa: CASSLRGNQPQHF

d_call: NA
j_call: TRBJ1-2
clone_size: NA
v_call: TRBV20-1
cdr3_nt: TGCAGTGCTAGTACAGGGTATGGCTACACCTTC
cdr3_aa: CSASTGYGYTF

d_call: NA
j_call: TRBJ1-5
clone_size: NA
v_call: TRBV9
cdr3_nt: TGTGCCAGCAGCGCTCAGGGAAGAGATCAGCCCCAGCATTTT
cdr3_aa: CASSAQGRDQPQHF

d_call: TRBD2
j_call: TRBJ2-1
clone_size: NA
v_call: TRBV2
cdr3_nt: TGTGCCAGCAGTGAGTTTGCGGGGGGTTTTTACAATGAGCAGTTCTTC
cdr3_aa: CASSEFAGGFYNEQFF

d_call: NA
j_call: TRBJ1-2
clone_size: NA
v_call: TRBV19
cdr3_nt: TGTGCCAGTAGTATAGATTCGCCGGGTGGCTACACCTTC
cdr3_aa: CASSIDSPGGYTF

d_call: TRBD1
j_call: TRBJ2-7
clone_size: NA
v_call: TRBV27
cdr3_nt: TGTGCCAGCAGTTTCCGGAGGGGACAGGGGGCGTCCTACGAGCAGTACTTC
cdr3_aa: CASSFRRGQGASYEQYF

d_call: TRBD2
j_call: TRBJ2-7
clone_size: NA
v_call: TRBV3-1/TRBV3-2
cdr3_nt: TGTGCCAGCAGCCAAGATATCGGGGTCGGGAGGGCACAGCCTCGGCAGTACTTC
cdr3_aa: CASSQDIGVGRAQPRQYF

d_call: TRBD1
j_call: TRBJ2-1
clone_size: NA
v_call: TRBV28
cdr3_nt: TGTGCCAGCAGTTTAGAGACAGGGGGCTGGAGTGAGCAGTTCTTC
cdr3_aa: CASSLETGGWSEQFF

d_call: NA
j_call: TRBJ1-1
clone_size: NA
v_call: TRBV4-1
cdr3_nt: TGCGCCAGCAGCCGAGGAGAGGGAACTGAAGCTTTCTTT
cdr3_aa: CASSRGEGTEAFF

d_call: NA
j_call: TRBJ2-1
clone_size: NA
v_call: TRBV4-1
cdr3_nt: TGCGCCAGCAGCCCTTCAGGGGGGGTAGCGGGGACCTTAAGGACCTACAATGAGCAGTTCTTC
cdr3_aa: CASSPSGGVAGTLRTYNEQFF

d_call: NA
j_call: TRBJ1-1
clone_size: NA
v_call: TRBV4-3
cdr3_nt: TGCGCCAGCAGCCAATTTCAGAACACTGAAGCTTTCTTT
cdr3_aa: CASSQFQNTEAFF

d_call: NA
j_call: TRBJ2-5
clone_size: NA
v_call: TRBV7-9
cdr3_nt: TGTGCCAGCAGCTTCCGACAGGAGCAAGAGACCCAGTACTTC
cdr3_aa: CASSFRQEQETQYF

d_call: TRBD1
j_call: TRBJ2-1
clone_size: NA
v_call: TRBV5-1
cdr3_nt: TGCGCCAGCATGCCCGGGGACAGGTTCAATGAGCAGTTCTTC
cdr3_aa: CASMPGDRFNEQFF

d_call: TRBD1
j_call: TRBJ1-2
clone_size: NA
v_call: TRBV6-1
cdr3_nt: TGTGCCAGCAGTGAAACAGGGGGCTCTGTCTATGGCTACACCTTC
cdr3_aa: CASSETGGSVYGYTF

d_call: NA
j_call: TRBJ1-4
clone_size: NA
v_call: TRBV6-1
cdr3_nt: TGTGCCAGCAGTGAATACGGGGAGAGCGGTGAAAAACTGTTTTTT
cdr3_aa: CASSEYGESGEKLFF

d_call: NA
j_call: TRBJ1-5
clone_size: NA
v_call: TRBV7-9
cdr3_nt: TGTGCCAGCAGCGGCGGGGGAAATCAGCCCCAGCATTTT
cdr3_aa: CASSGGGNQPQHF

d_call: NA
j_call: TRBJ2-7
clone_size: NA
v_call: TRBV11-2
cdr3_nt: TGTGCCAGCAGCTTAGATACTTTGACGGGACTGGCCTACGAGCAGTACTTC
cdr3_aa: CASSLDTLTGLAYEQYF

d_call: NA
j_call: TRBJ2-3
clone_size: NA
v_call: TRBV7-6
cdr3_nt: TGTGCCAGCAGCCGGGGTGCCACCCCACCGGGAGATACGCAGTATTTT
cdr3_aa: CASSRGATPPGDTQYF

d_call: NA
j_call: TRBJ1-2
clone_size: NA
v_call: TRBV6-1
cdr3_nt: TGTGCCAGCAGTGAAGTTCACGCGTATGGCTACACCTTC
cdr3_aa: CASSEVHAYGYTF

d_call: NA
j_call: TRBJ2-3
clone_size: once
v_call: TRBV19
cdr3_nt: TGTGCCAGTAGTAAACAGACTACCACAGATACGCAGTATTTT
cdr3_aa: CASSKQTTTDTQYF

d_call: TRBD1
j_call: TRBJ2-2
clone_size: NA
v_call: TRBV23-1
cdr3_nt: TGCGCCAGCAGTCACCTCATGTCAGGGGGCGAAAGCGCCGGGGAGCTGTTTTTT
cdr3_aa: CASSHLMSGGESAGELFF

d_call: NA
j_call: TRBJ2-2
clone_size: NA
v_call: TRBV3-1/TRBV3-2
cdr3_nt: TGTGCCAGCAGCCAAGGTTCGGGGTCGGGCGGGGAGCTGTTTTTT
cdr3_aa: CASSQGSGSGGELFF

d_call: TRBD1
j_call: TRBJ1-2
clone_size: NA
v_call: TRBV7-9
cdr3_nt: TGTGCCAGCAGCCCAGACAGGGGACTAAACTCCTATGGCTACACCTTC
cdr3_aa: CASSPDRGLNSYGYTF

d_call: NA
j_call: TRBJ2-7
clone_size: NA
v_call: TRBV28
cdr3_nt: TGTGCCAGCAGTTTATCCAAAGGGGCAGGGGATACGGACGAGCAGTACTTC
cdr3_aa: CASSLSKGAGDTDEQYF

d_call: TRBD1
j_call: TRBJ1-3
clone_size: NA
v_call: TRBV7-2
cdr3_nt: TGTGCCAGCAGCTTGGGGACAGGGACTTGGAACACCATATATTTT
cdr3_aa: CASSLGTGTWNTIYF

d_call: NA
j_call: TRBJ1-1
clone_size: NA
v_call: TRBV12-3/TRBV12-4
cdr3_nt: TGTGCCAGCAGTCATCTAGATGAAGCTTTCTTT
cdr3_aa: CASSHLDEAFF

d_call: TRBD1
j_call: TRBJ1-1
clone_size: NA
v_call: TRBV19
cdr3_nt: TGTGCCAGTAGCAACAGGGGTATGGGCATGAACACTGAAGCTTTCTTT
cdr3_aa: CASSNRGMGMNTEAFF

d_call: TRBD1
j_call: TRBJ1-5
clone_size: NA
v_call: TRBV19
cdr3_nt: TGTGCCAGTAGTCAGGGGGCGGTGGGGAATCAGCCCCAGCATTTT
cdr3_aa: CASSQGAVGNQPQHF